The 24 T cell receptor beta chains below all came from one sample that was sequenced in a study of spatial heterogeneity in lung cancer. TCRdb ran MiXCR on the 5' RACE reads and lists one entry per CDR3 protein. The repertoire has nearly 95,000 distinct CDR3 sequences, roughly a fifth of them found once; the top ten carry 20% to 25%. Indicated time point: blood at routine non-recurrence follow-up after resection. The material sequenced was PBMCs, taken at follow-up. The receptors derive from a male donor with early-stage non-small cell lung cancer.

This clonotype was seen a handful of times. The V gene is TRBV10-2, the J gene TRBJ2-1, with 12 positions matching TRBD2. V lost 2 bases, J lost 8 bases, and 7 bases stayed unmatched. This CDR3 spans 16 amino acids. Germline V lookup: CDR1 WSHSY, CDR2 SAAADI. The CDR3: CASSEPETSGGYEQFF. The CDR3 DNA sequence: TGCGCCAGCAGTGAGCCAGAGACTAGCGGGGGCTATGAGCAGTTCTTC.

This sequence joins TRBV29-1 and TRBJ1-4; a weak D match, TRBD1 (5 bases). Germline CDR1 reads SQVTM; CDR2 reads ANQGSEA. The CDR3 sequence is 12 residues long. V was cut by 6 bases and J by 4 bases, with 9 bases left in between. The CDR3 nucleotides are TGCAGCGTATCGCAGGGTAATGAAAAACTGTTTTTT. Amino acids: CSVSQGNEKLFF.

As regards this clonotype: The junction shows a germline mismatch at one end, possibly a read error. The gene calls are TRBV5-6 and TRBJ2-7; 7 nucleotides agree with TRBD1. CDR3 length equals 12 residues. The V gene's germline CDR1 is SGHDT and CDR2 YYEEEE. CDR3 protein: CASSFGTDLRSF. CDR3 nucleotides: TGTGCCAGCAGCTTCGGGACAGACTTACGGAGCTTC.

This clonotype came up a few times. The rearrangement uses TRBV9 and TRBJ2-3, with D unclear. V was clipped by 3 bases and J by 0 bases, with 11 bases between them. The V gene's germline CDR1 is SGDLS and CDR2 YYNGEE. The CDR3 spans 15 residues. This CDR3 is CASSANSISTDTQYF. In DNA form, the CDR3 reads TGTGCCAGCAGCGCGAATAGCATTAGCACAGATACGCAGTATTTT.

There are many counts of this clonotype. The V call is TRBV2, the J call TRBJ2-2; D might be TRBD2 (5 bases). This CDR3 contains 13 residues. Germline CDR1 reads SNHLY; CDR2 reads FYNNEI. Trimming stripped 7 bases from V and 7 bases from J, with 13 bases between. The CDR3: CASKETTFGELFF. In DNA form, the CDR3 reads TGTGCCAGCAAGGAGACTACCTTCGGGGAGCTGTTTTTT.

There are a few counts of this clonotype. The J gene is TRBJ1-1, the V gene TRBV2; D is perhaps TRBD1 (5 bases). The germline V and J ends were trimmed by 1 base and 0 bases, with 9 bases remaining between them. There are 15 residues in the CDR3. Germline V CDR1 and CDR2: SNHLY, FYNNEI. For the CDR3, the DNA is TGTGCCAGCAGTGAAGGGCCACAGGTGAACACTGAAGCTTTCTTT. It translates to CASSEGPQVNTEAFF.

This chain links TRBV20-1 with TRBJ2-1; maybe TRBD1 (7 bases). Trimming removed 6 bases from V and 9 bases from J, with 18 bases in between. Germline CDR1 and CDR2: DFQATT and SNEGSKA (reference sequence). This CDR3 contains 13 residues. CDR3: CSADRTFGGEQFF. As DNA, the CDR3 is TGCAGTGCGGACAGGACGTTCGGGGGTGAGCAGTTCTTC.

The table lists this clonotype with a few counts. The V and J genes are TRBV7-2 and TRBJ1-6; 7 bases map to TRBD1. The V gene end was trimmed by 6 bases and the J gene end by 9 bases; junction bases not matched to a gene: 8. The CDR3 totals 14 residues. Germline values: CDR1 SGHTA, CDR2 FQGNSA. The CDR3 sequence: CASSLTGVSSPLHF. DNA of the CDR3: TGTGCCAGCAGTCTAACAGGGGTGTCTTCACCCCTCCACTTT. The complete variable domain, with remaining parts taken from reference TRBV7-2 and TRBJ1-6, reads GAGVSQSPSNKVTEKGKDVELRCDPISGHTALYWYRQSLGQGLEFLIYFQGNSAPDKSGLPSDRFSAERTGGSVSTLTIQRTQQEDSAVYLCASSLTGVSSPLHFGNGTRLTVT.

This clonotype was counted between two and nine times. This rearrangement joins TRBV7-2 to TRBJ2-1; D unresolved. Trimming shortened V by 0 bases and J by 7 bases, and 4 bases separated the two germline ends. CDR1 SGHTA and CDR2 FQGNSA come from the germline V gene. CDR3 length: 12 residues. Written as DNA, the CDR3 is TGTGCCAGCAGCTTAGCCAGGAATGAGCAGTTCTTC. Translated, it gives CASSLARNEQFF.

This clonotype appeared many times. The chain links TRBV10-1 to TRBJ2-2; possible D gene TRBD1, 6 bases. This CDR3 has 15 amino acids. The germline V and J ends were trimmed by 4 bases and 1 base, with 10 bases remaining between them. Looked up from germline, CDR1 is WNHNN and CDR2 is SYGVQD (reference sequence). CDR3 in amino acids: CASSGGRGNTGELFF. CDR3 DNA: TGCGCCAGCAGTGGGGGCAGGGGGAACACCGGGGAGCTGTTTTTT.

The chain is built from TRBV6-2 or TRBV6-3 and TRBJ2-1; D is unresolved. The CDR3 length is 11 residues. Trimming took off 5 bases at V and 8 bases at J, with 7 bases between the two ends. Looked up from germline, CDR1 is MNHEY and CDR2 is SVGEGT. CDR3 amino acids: CASSPGHEQFF. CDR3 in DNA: TGTGCCAGCAGTCCAGGCCATGAGCAGTTCTTC.

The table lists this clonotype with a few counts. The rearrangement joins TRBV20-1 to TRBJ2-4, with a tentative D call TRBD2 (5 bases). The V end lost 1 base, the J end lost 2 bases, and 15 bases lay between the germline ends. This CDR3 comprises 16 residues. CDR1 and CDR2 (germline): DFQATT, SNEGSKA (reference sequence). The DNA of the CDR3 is TGCAGTGCTAGAGGGGCCCTCGGGGAGACCAAAAACATTCAGTACTTC. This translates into CSARGALGETKNIQYF.

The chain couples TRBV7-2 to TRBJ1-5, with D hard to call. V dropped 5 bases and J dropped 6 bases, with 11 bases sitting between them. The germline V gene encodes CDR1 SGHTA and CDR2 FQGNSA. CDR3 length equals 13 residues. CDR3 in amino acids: CASSPPVGQPQHF. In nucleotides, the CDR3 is TGTGCCAGCAGCCCTCCGGTCGGTCAGCCCCAGCATTTT. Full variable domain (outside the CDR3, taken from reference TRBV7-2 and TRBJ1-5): GAGVSQSPSNKVTEKGKDVELRCDPISGHTALYWYRQSLGQGLEFLIYFQGNSAPDKSGLPSDRFSAERTGGSVSTLTIQRTQQEDSAVYLCASSPPVGQPQHFGDGTRLSIL.

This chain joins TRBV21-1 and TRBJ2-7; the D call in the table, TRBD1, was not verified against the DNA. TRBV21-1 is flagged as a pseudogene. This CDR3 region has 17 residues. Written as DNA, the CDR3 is TGTGCCAGCAGCCGCCGAAGGGGGCGGGGGGGCTCCTACGAGCAGTACGTC. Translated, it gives CASSRRRGRGGSYEQYV.

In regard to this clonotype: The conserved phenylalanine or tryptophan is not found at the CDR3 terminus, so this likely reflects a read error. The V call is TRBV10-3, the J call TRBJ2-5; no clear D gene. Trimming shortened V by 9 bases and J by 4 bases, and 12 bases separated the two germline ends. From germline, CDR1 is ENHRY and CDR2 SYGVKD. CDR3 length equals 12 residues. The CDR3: CAISDNGETQYS. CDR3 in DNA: TGTGCCATATCCGACAACGGAGAGACCCAGTACTCC.

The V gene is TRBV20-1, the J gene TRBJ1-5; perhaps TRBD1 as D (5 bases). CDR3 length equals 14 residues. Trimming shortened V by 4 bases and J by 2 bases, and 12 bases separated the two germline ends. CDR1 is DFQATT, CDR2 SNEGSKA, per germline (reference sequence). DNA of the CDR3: TGCAGTGCTACGACCTCGGGGGGCAATCAGCCCCAGCATTTT. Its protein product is CSATTSGGNQPQHF.

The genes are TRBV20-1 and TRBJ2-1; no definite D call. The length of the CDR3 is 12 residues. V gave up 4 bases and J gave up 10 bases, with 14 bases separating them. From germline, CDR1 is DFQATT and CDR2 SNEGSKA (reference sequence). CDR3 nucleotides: TGCAGTGCTACCCCTGTAGTCGGCGAGCAGTTCTTC. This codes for CSATPVVGEQFF.

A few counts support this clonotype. In nucleotides, the CDR3 is TGTGCCAGTAGTATACGTGTTGGACAGGGGAACACTGAAGCTTTCTTT. This encodes CASSIRVGQGNTEAFF. The chain recombines TRBV19 with TRBJ1-1, with 8 bases that match TRBD1. Unmatched junction bases numbered 6, after V lost 2 bases and J lost 1 base. CDR1 LNHDA and CDR2 SQIVND come from the germline V gene (reference sequence). CDR3 length: 16 amino acids. The complete variable domain, with remaining parts taken from reference TRBV19 and TRBJ1-1, reads DGGITQSPKYLFRKEGQNVTLSCEQNLNHDAMYWYRQDPGQGLRLIYYSQIVNDFQKGDIAEGYSVSREKKESFPLTVTSAQKNPTAFYLCASSIRVGQGNTEAFFGQGTRLTVV.

The CDR3 here is CASSAASNTGELFF. In DNA form, the CDR3 reads TGTGCCAGCAGTGCTGCCTCGAACACCGGGGAGCTGTTTTTT. The V call is TRBV6-4, the J call TRBJ2-2, with unresolved D. Per the germline V gene, CDR1 is MRHNA and CDR2 is SNTAGT. With 4 bases removed from V and 0 bases from J, the gap between germline ends came to 6 bases. This CDR3 is built from 14 residues.

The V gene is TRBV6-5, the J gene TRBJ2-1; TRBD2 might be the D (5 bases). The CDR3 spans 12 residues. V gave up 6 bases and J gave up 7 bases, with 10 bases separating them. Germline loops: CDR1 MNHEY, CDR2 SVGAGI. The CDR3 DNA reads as TGTGCCAGCAGGTCGGGGAAAAATGAGCAGTTCTTC. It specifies CASRSGKNEQFF.

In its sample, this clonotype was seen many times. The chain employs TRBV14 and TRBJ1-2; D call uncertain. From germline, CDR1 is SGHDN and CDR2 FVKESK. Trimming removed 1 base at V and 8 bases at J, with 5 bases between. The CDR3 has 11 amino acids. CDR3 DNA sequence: TGTGCCAGCAGCCAAGGATTCGGCTACACCTTC. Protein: CASSQGFGYTF.

The CDR3 region is CASSVTSGRGLSTDTQYF. The CDR3 nucleotides read TGTGCCAGCAGTGTTACTAGCGGGAGGGGGTTGAGCACAGATACGCAGTATTTT. J is TRBJ2-3 and V is TRBV12-3 or TRBV12-4, with 13 bases fitting TRBD2. The CDR3 contains 18 residues. The trim removed 5 bases at V and 0 bases at J, leaving 8 bases unmatched.

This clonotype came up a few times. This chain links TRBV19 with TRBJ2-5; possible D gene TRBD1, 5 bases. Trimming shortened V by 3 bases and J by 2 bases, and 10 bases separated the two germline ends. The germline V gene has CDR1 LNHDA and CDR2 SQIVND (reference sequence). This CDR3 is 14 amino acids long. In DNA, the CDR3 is TGTGCCAGTAGTATCTCATGGACACAAGAGACCCAGTACTTC. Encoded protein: CASSISWTQETQYF.

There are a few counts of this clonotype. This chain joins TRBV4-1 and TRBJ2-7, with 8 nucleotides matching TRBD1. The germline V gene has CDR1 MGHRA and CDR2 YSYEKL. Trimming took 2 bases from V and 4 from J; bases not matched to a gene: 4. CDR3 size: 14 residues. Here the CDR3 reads CASSQQGAVYEQYF. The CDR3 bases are TGCGCCAGCAGCCAACAGGGGGCGGTGTACGAGCAGTACTTC.